Included here is one T cell receptor (beta chain) sequence, with context. TCRdb's copy holds only in-frame clones and misses some; the assay was immunoSEQ multiplex PCR. Here the sample spans 250,000 or so clones, about 87% being singletons. This sample is part of a study of blood T cell repertoires in COVID-19. Study summary: Material from acute and convalescent COVID-19 was sourced from the United States, Italy and Spain. Sources were T cells, B-cell-depleted T cells, or PBMCs; the material itself was cDNA or gDNA.

Ages ranged from roughly 18 to 95 years, with residence in around 24 US areas. Exposed volunteers were people who met a COVID-19 case within 2 weeks before study entry. Germline CDR1 is LGHNA and CDR2 is YNFKEQ. The V end was cut by 2 bases, the J end by 1 base, with 14 bases between. This CDR3 is 16 amino acids long. This clonotype was obtained from a woman in her forties who had been exposed to COVID-19. The chain joins TRBV4-2 to TRBJ1-1, with D possibly being TRBD1 (6 bases). Sample: PBMCs or T cells enriched from blood (not recorded which). The CDR3 is CASSQSPIGGNTEAFF. DNA for the CDR3: TGTGCCAGCAGCCAATCACCAATAGGGGGGAACACTGAAGCTTTCTTT.